This T cell receptor (beta chain) stems from a study of CXCR3-negative and CXCR3-positive naive CD8 T cells. Turning to the study itself: Collectively, the libraries yielded 140 million or so TRB reads in total, at about 1.5 +/- 0.3 million per library. Study-wide results and limits: Memory CD8+ cells had much lower diversity, and both naive subsets had comparably high diversity. No difference in surface CD5 was seen between naive subsets, and TCR strength was inferred from TRB CDR3 properties. TRBV-TRBJ usage was similar across naive CXCR3 subsets but distinct in memory cells.

As for this clonotype: The antigen is unknown.

The TRB cDNA libraries were prepared by 5' RACE with UMI labels. TCRdb re-called the 5' RACE reads and catalogs CDR3 proteins one per entry, DNA excluded. The sample's table shows 70,000 to 95,000 distinct CDR3 sequences. The CDR3 is made up of 13 amino acids. Germline V CDR1 and CDR2: MDHEN, SYDVKM. The chain carries TRBV28 and TRBJ2-1; TCRdb designates TRBD2, a call that cannot be tested without DNA. Material: naive CXCR3- CD8+ T cells from blood. The subset here: CD45RO-CCR7+CD27+CD95- naive CD8+ T cells lacking CXCR3 (TNR3-). This TCR was recovered from a human donor in good health. Some clones in this sample may be carry-over from other donors' samples. CDR3 region: CASSVGRYNEQFF.